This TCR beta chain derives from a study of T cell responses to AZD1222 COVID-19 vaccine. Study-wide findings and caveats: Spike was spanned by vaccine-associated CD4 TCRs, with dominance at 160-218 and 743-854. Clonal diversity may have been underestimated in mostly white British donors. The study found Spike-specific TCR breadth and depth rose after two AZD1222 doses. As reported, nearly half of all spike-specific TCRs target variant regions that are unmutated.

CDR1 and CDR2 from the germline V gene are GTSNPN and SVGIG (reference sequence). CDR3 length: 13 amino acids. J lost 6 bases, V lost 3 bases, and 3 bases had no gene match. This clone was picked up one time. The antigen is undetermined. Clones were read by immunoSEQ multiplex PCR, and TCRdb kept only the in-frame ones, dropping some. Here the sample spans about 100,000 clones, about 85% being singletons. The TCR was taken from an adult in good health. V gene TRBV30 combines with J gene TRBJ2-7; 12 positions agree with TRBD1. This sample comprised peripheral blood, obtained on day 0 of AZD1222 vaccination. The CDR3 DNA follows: TGTGCCTGGAGGGGACAGGGGGCAGGCGAGCAGTACGTC. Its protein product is CAWRGQGAGEQYV.